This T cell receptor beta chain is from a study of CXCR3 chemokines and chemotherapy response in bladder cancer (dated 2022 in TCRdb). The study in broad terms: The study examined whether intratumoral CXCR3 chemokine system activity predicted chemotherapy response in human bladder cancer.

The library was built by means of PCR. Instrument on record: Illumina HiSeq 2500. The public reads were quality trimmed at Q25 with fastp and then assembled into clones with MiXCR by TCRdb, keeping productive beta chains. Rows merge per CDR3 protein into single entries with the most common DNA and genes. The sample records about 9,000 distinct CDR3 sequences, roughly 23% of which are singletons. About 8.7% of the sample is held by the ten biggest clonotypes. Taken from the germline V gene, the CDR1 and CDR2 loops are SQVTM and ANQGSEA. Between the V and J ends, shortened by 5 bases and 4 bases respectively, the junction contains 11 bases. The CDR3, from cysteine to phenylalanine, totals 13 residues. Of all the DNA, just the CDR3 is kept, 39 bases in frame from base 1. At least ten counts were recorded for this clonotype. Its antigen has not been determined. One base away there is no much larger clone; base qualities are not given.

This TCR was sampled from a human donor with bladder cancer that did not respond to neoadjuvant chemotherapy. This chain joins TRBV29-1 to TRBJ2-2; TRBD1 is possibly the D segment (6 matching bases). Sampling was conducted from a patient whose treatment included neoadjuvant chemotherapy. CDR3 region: CSVSEGGTGELFF. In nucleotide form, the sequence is TGCAGCGTTTCCGAAGGGGGCACCGGGGAGCTGTTTTTT.